This T cell receptor (beta chain) was identified during a study of post-analysis software for immune sequencing data. Overall study results and limits: In patients, about 5 TRBV segments were more frequent than in controls, with TRBV5-6, TRBV5-1 and TRBV20-1 among them.

Turning to this clonotype: Its antigen is not known.

TCR beta cDNA libraries had unique molecular identifiers. A single record per CDR3 protein comes from TCRdb applying MiXCR to the PCR reads. The data hold fewer than 850,000 distinct CDR3 sequences, with just over 45% observed a single time. The CDR3 contains 15 residues. Germline V gene lookup returns CDR1 SGHTA and CDR2 FQGTGA. V dropped 3 bases and J dropped 4; count of bases not matched to a gene: 6. The chain uses TRBV7-3 and TRBJ2-3, with 8 bases that match TRBD2. The receptor was isolated from a girl under 18 with multiple sclerosis. The specimen sequenced was blood. The CDR3: CASSFGGLGADTQYF. For the CDR3, the DNA is TGTGCCAGCAGCTTTGGGGGACTAGGAGCAGATACGCAGTATTTT. The whole variable domain, filled in from reference TRBV7-3 and TRBJ2-3, reads GAGVSQTPSNKVTEKGKYVELRCDPISGHTALYWYRQSLGQGPEFLIYFQGTGAADDSGLPNDRFFAVRPEGSVSTLKIQRTERGDSAVYLCASSFGGLGADTQYFGPGTRLTVL.